A selection of T cell receptor beta chains follows, all from one sample in a study of cytomegalovirus exposure and HLA in healthy donors. Assay used: immunoSEQ multiplex PCR; TCRdb lists only in-frame clones, some missing. The sample holds roughly 150,000 clones; approximately 82% are singletons and the top ten take 11%. Sequencing input: PBMCs. The receptor set was obtained from a man aged 18-30 years in good health and CMV-seropositive. CDR3s include the opening cysteine and the closing phenylalanine or tryptophan. The order of the fields is D gene, clone size, V gene, J gene, CDR3 protein, CDR3 DNA. D genes are given only for firm matches. Size values are once, few and many counts, or a class for expanded clones, and some rows have none.

d_call: -
clone_size: -
v_call: TRBV30
j_call: TRBJ2-3
cdr3_aa: CAWSVASTSTDTQYF
cdr3_nt: TGTGCCTGGAGTGTAGCGTCTACTAGCACAGATACGCAGTATTTT

d_call: TRBD2
clone_size: -
v_call: TRBV9
j_call: TRBJ2-1
cdr3_aa: CASSEGLAVDNEQFF
cdr3_nt: TGTGCCAGCAGCGAGGGACTAGCGGTCGACAATGAGCAGTTCTTC

d_call: TRBD1
clone_size: few
v_call: TRBV9
j_call: TRBJ2-3
cdr3_aa: CASSSGQGADTQYF
cdr3_nt: TGTGCCAGCAGCAGCGGACAGGGAGCAGATACGCAGTATTTT

d_call: -
clone_size: -
v_call: TRBV7-2
j_call: TRBJ1-5
cdr3_aa: CASSQDRGNRPQHF
cdr3_nt: TGTGCCAGCAGCCAGGACCGGGGGAATCGGCCCCAGCATTTT

d_call: -
clone_size: -
v_call: TRBV4-1
j_call: TRBJ2-2
cdr3_aa: CASSQNSVAGELFF
cdr3_nt: TGCGCCAGCAGCCAAAATTCCGTAGCCGGGGAGCTGTTTTTT

d_call: -
clone_size: -
v_call: TRBV29-1
j_call: TRBJ1-1
cdr3_aa: CSGQRDSDTEAFF
cdr3_nt: TGCAGCGGGCAACGAGACTCTGACACTGAAGCTTTCTTT

d_call: -
clone_size: once
v_call: TRBV30
j_call: TRBJ2-3
cdr3_aa: CAWGAGFTRLDTQYF
cdr3_nt: TGTGCCTGGGGCGCAGGGTTCACGCGCTTGGATACGCAGTATTTT

d_call: TRBD2
clone_size: -
v_call: TRBV27
j_call: TRBJ2-7
cdr3_aa: CASSFYRGAYEQYF
cdr3_nt: TGTGCCAGCAGTTTCTACCGGGGGGCCTACGAGCAGTACTTC

d_call: -
clone_size: -
v_call: TRBV10-3
j_call: TRBJ2-5
cdr3_aa: CAISEPTKRSETQYF
cdr3_nt: TGTGCCATCAGTGAGCCTACTAAGCGGTCGGAGACCCAGTACTTC

d_call: TRBD2
clone_size: -
v_call: TRBV10-3
j_call: TRBJ2-7
cdr3_aa: CAIRREGGSFGEQYF
cdr3_nt: TGTGCCATCAGGAGAGAAGGCGGGAGTTTTGGCGAGCAGTACTTC

d_call: TRBD2
clone_size: -
v_call: TRBV15
j_call: TRBJ2-1
cdr3_aa: CATSRDLAGNNEQFF
cdr3_nt: TGTGCCACCAGCAGGGATTTAGCGGGAAACAATGAGCAGTTCTTC

d_call: -
clone_size: -
v_call: TRBV23-1
j_call: TRBJ2-7
cdr3_aa: CASSQYTGWVDEQYF
cdr3_nt: TGCGCCAGCAGTCAATATACAGGGTGGGTCGACGAGCAGTACTTC

d_call: -
clone_size: -
v_call: TRBV5-1
j_call: TRBJ2-7
cdr3_aa: CASSPVPSSYEQYF
cdr3_nt: TGCGCCAGCAGCCCAGTTCCCAGTTCCTACGAGCAGTACTTC

d_call: TRBD1
clone_size: -
v_call: TRBV27
j_call: TRBJ1-1
cdr3_aa: CASSLSFDRGRVNTEAFF
cdr3_nt: TGTGCCAGCAGTTTATCTTTCGACAGGGGGAGGGTGAACACTGAAGCTTTCTTT

d_call: -
clone_size: few
v_call: TRBV19
j_call: TRBJ2-7
cdr3_aa: CASSMGRASAYEQYF
cdr3_nt: TGTGCCAGTAGTATGGGTCGCGCCTCAGCGTACGAGCAGTACTTC

d_call: -
clone_size: -
v_call: TRBV15
j_call: TRBJ1-5
cdr3_aa: CATSRGDGGIQPQHF
cdr3_nt: TGTGCCACCAGCAGAGGAGACGGAGGGATTCAGCCCCAGCATTTT

d_call: TRBD1
clone_size: -
v_call: TRBV2
j_call: TRBJ1-5
cdr3_aa: CPSRTGGYSNQPQHF
cdr3_nt: TGTCCCAGCAGAACAGGGGGCTACAGCAATCAGCCCCAGCATTTT

d_call: TRBD1
clone_size: few
v_call: TRBV28
j_call: TRBJ1-5
cdr3_aa: CASSSTGGTQPQHF
cdr3_nt: TGTGCCAGCAGTTCAACAGGGGGCACTCAGCCCCAGCATTTT

d_call: -
clone_size: -
v_call: TRBV4-2
j_call: TRBJ2-7
cdr3_aa: CASSPAGPTPREQYF
cdr3_nt: TGTGCCAGCAGCCCTGCGGGACCGACCCCTCGGGAGCAGTACTTC

d_call: -
clone_size: -
v_call: TRBV5-1
j_call: TRBJ2-5
cdr3_aa: CASSLALRSGGETQYF
cdr3_nt: TGCGCCAGCAGCTTGGCCCTAAGATCAGGTGGTGAGACCCAGTACTTC

d_call: TRBD1
clone_size: -
v_call: TRBV6-1
j_call: TRBJ2-7
cdr3_aa: CASRPASTGTYEQYF
cdr3_nt: TGTGCCAGCAGACCCGCCTCGACAGGGACCTACGAGCAGTACTTC

d_call: TRBD1
clone_size: -
v_call: TRBV5-6
j_call: TRBJ2-7
cdr3_aa: CASSPDRRQGSKHEQYF
cdr3_nt: TGTGCCAGCAGTCCTGATCGGAGACAGGGGAGTAAACACGAGCAGTACTTC

d_call: -
clone_size: -
v_call: TRBV7-9
j_call: TRBJ1-2
cdr3_aa: CASSPREDYGYTF
cdr3_nt: TGTGCCAGCAGCCCCAGGGAGGACTATGGCTACACCTTC

d_call: -
clone_size: -
v_call: TRBV30
j_call: TRBJ2-1
cdr3_aa: CAWSEGVPYNEQFF
cdr3_nt: TGTGCCTGGAGTGAAGGGGTCCCCTACAATGAGCAGTTCTTC

d_call: -
clone_size: -
v_call: TRBV2
j_call: TRBJ2-3
cdr3_aa: CASSNTQYF
cdr3_nt: TGTGCCAGCAGCAATACGCAGTATTTT

d_call: -
clone_size: once
v_call: TRBV5-1
j_call: TRBJ2-6
cdr3_aa: CASGHAGANVLTF
cdr3_nt: TGCGCCAGCGGCCATGCTGGGGCCAACGTCCTGACTTTC

d_call: -
clone_size: -
v_call: TRBV28
j_call: TRBJ2-5
cdr3_aa: CASSFGPRRQETQYF
cdr3_nt: TGTGCCAGCAGTTTCGGTCCAAGGAGGCAAGAGACCCAGTACTTC

d_call: -
clone_size: -
v_call: TRBV27
j_call: TRBJ1-5
cdr3_aa: CASSTLGAGLNQPQHF
cdr3_nt: TGTGCCAGCTCCACCCTGGGGGCAGGGTTAAATCAGCCCCAGCATTTT

d_call: -
clone_size: -
v_call: TRBV2
j_call: TRBJ1-2
cdr3_aa: CASRGPLTKGVTTGGYTF
cdr3_nt: TGTGCCAGCAGGGGGCCCTTAACAAAGGGGGTAACTACGGGTGGCTACACCTTC

d_call: TRBD2
clone_size: once
v_call: TRBV5-1
j_call: TRBJ2-1
cdr3_aa: CASRVLAEPLNEQFF
cdr3_nt: TGCGCCAGCAGGGTGCTAGCGGAGCCCTTGAATGAGCAGTTCTTC

d_call: TRBD2
clone_size: few
v_call: TRBV19
j_call: TRBJ2-1
cdr3_aa: CASSIGTSGPLTYNEQFF
cdr3_nt: TGTGCCAGTAGTATTGGGACTAGCGGGCCCCTAACCTACAATGAGCAGTTCTTC

d_call: TRBD1
clone_size: once
v_call: TRBV18
j_call: TRBJ1-2
cdr3_aa: CASSPMGQGARHYGYPF
cdr3_nt: TGTGCCAGCTCACCAATGGGACAGGGGGCGCGACACTATGGCTACCCCTTC

d_call: TRBD1
clone_size: -
v_call: TRBV7-9
j_call: TRBJ1-2
cdr3_aa: CASSLRDSFHYGYTF
cdr3_nt: TGTGCCAGCAGCCTCAGGGACAGCTTTCACTATGGCTACACCTTC

d_call: -
clone_size: -
v_call: TRBV28
j_call: TRBJ2-3
cdr3_aa: CASLDRSTDTQYF
cdr3_nt: TGTGCCAGCCTGGACAGATCCACAGATACGCAGTATTTT

d_call: -
clone_size: -
v_call: TRBV13
j_call: TRBJ2-1
cdr3_aa: CASSLVGTGSNEQFF
cdr3_nt: TGTGCCAGCAGCTTAGTAGGTACAGGGAGTAATGAGCAGTTCTTC

d_call: TRBD1
clone_size: -
v_call: TRBV2
j_call: TRBJ2-7
cdr3_aa: CASSDGTGGVHEQYF
cdr3_nt: TGTGCCAGCAGTGATGGGACAGGGGGTGTCCACGAGCAGTACTTC

d_call: -
clone_size: -
v_call: TRBV10-1
j_call: TRBJ2-1
cdr3_aa: CASAAQRADNEQFF
cdr3_nt: TGCGCCAGTGCAGCCCAGCGGGCAGACAATGAGCAGTTCTTC

d_call: -
clone_size: -
v_call: TRBV19
j_call: TRBJ1-2
cdr3_aa: CASRGNYGYTF
cdr3_nt: TGTGCCAGTCGAGGGAATTATGGCTACACCTTC

d_call: TRBD1
clone_size: -
v_call: TRBV11-3
j_call: TRBJ2-5
cdr3_aa: CASSFGQGSKETQYF
cdr3_nt: TGTGCCAGCAGCTTTGGACAGGGGAGTAAAGAGACCCAGTACTTC

d_call: -
clone_size: few
v_call: TRBV5-1
j_call: TRBJ2-1
cdr3_aa: CASSLAGSYNEQFF
cdr3_nt: TGCGCCAGCAGCTTGGCGGGATCCTACAATGAGCAGTTCTTC

d_call: -
clone_size: -
v_call: TRBV27
j_call: TRBJ2-3
cdr3_aa: CASSLDPPNTDTQYF
cdr3_nt: TGTGCCAGCAGTCTAGACCCCCCAAACACAGATACGCAGTATTTT

d_call: -
clone_size: -
v_call: TRBV5-6
j_call: TRBJ1-4
cdr3_aa: CASSLGVWANEKLFF
cdr3_nt: TGTGCCAGCAGCTTAGGGGTATGGGCTAATGAAAAACTGTTTTTT

d_call: -
clone_size: -
v_call: TRBV6-1
j_call: TRBJ1-1
cdr3_aa: CASKGITGRNTEAFF
cdr3_nt: TGTGCCAGCAAGGGGATTACAGGAAGGAACACTGAAGCTTTCTTT

d_call: TRBD1
clone_size: -
v_call: TRBV7-3
j_call: TRBJ2-6
cdr3_aa: CASSLSWDRVTSGANVLTF
cdr3_nt: TGTGCCAGCAGCTTATCCTGGGACAGGGTAACGTCTGGGGCCAACGTCCTGACTTTC

d_call: TRBD1
clone_size: -
v_call: TRBV6-6
j_call: TRBJ1-2
cdr3_aa: CASRNRQGPDYGYTF
cdr3_nt: TGTGCCAGCAGGAATCGACAGGGGCCTGACTATGGCTACACCTTC

d_call: TRBD2
clone_size: -
v_call: TRBV7-6
j_call: TRBJ2-1
cdr3_aa: CASSLAASGVVNEQFF
cdr3_nt: TGTGCCAGCAGCTTAGCGGCTAGCGGGGTTGTGAATGAGCAGTTCTTC

d_call: TRBD2
clone_size: -
v_call: TRBV7-9
j_call: TRBJ2-7
cdr3_aa: CASSSPNLAGTSYEQYF
cdr3_nt: TGTGCCAGCAGCTCACCAAACTTAGCGGGGACCTCCTACGAGCAGTACTTC

d_call: -
clone_size: few
v_call: TRBV15
j_call: TRBJ1-2
cdr3_aa: CATSRDLGAGGYTF
cdr3_nt: TGTGCCACCAGCAGAGATCTGGGAGCGGGTGGCTACACCTTC

d_call: -
clone_size: -
v_call: TRBV29-1
j_call: TRBJ1-2
cdr3_aa: CSVLQGINLGYTF
cdr3_nt: TGCAGCGTATTACAGGGTATAAATCTCGGCTACACCTTC

d_call: -
clone_size: -
v_call: TRBV16
j_call: TRBJ2-1
cdr3_aa: CASSQPRQGRGNEQFF
cdr3_nt: TGTGCCAGCAGCCAACCGAGACAAGGGCGGGGAAATGAGCAGTTCTTC

d_call: -
clone_size: once
v_call: TRBV6-5
j_call: TRBJ2-4
cdr3_aa: CASSYGGWAKNIQYF
cdr3_nt: TGTGCCAGCAGTTACGGCGGTTGGGCCAAAAACATTCAGTACTTC

d_call: -
clone_size: -
v_call: TRBV27
j_call: TRBJ1-1
cdr3_aa: CASSPTKGWRGEAFF
cdr3_nt: TGTGCCAGCAGCCCAACTAAAGGATGGAGAGGTGAAGCTTTCTTT

d_call: -
clone_size: -
v_call: TRBV2
j_call: TRBJ2-5
cdr3_aa: CASSRDLAIKETQYF
cdr3_nt: TGTGCCAGCAGCAGGGATTTGGCGATAAAGGAGACCCAGTACTTC

d_call: -
clone_size: once
v_call: TRBV30
j_call: TRBJ1-5
cdr3_aa: CAWSRLSNQPQHF
cdr3_nt: TGTGCCTGGAGTAGACTCAGCAATCAGCCCCAGCATTTT

d_call: -
clone_size: -
v_call: TRBV6-1
j_call: TRBJ2-1
cdr3_aa: CASSGQLYNEQFF
cdr3_nt: TGTGCCAGCAGTGGACAGTTATACAATGAGCAGTTCTTC